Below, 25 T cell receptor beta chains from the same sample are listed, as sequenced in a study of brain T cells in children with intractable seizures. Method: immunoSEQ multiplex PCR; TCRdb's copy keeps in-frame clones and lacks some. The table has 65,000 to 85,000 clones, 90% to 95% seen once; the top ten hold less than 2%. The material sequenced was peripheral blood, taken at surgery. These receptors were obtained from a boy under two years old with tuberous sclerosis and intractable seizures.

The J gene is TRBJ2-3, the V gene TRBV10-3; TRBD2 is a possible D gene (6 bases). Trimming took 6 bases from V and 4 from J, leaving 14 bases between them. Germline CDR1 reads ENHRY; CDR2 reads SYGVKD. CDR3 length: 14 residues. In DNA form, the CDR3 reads TGTGCCATCAGCCCCCGGGACTCCCCAGATACGCAGTATTTT. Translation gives CAISPRDSPDTQYF.

CDR3: CAIRTGTYSPLHF. CDR3 nucleotide sequence: TGTGCCATACGAACAGGGACCTATTCACCCCTCCACTTT. V usage is TRBV10-3 and J usage is TRBJ1-6; D perhaps matches TRBD1 (6 bases). From germline, CDR1 is ENHRY and CDR2 SYGVKD. CDR3 length: 13 residues. Trimming stripped 9 bases from V and 8 bases from J, with 14 bases between.

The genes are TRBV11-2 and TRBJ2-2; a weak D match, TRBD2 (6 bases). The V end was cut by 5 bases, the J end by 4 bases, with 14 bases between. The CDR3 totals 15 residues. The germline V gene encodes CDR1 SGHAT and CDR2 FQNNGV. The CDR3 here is CASSSAGLGTGELFF. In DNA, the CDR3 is TGTGCCAGCAGCAGCGCGGGATTAGGCACCGGGGAGCTGTTTTTT. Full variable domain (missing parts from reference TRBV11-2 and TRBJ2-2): EAGVAQSPRYKIIEKRQSVAFWCNPISGHATLYWYQQILGQGPKLLIQFQNNGVVDDSQLPKDRFSAERLKGVDSTLKIQPAKLEDSAVYLCASSSAGLGTGELFFGEGSRLTVL.

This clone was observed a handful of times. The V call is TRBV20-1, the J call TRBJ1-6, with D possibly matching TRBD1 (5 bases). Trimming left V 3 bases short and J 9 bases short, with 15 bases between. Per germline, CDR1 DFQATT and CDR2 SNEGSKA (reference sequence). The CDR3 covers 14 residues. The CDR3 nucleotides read TGCAGTGCTAGTTGGGGGGGAGGTGGTTCACCCCTCCACTTT. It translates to CSASWGGGGSPLHF.

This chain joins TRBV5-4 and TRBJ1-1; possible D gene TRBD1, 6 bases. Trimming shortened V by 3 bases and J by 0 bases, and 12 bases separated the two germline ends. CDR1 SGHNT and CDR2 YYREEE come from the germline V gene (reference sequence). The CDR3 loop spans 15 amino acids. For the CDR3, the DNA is TGTGCCAGCAGCTCCAGGGGACCTATGAACACTGAAGCTTTCTTT. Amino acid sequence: CASSSRGPMNTEAFF.

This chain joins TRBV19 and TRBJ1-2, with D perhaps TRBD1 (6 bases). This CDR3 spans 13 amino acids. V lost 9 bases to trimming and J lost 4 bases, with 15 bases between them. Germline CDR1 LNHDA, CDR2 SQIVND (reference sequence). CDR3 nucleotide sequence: TGTGCCAGCGTCTCCTGGGGGGCCTATGGCTACACCTTC. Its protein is CASVSWGAYGYTF.

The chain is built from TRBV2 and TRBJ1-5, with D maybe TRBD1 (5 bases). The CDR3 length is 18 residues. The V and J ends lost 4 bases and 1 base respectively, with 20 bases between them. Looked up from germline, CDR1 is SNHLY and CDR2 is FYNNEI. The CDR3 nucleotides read TGTGCCAGCAGTGTAGAGGCCATGGGGCTTTTGAGCAATCAGCCCCAGCATTTT. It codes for CASSVEAMGLLSNQPQHF.

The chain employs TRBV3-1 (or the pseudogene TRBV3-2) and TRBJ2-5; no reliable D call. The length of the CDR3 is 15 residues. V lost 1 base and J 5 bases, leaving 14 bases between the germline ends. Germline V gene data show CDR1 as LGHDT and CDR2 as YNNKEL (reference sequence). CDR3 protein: CASSQGPHGEETQYF. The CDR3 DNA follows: TGTGCCAGCAGCCAAGGTCCACACGGAGAGGAGACCCAGTACTTC.

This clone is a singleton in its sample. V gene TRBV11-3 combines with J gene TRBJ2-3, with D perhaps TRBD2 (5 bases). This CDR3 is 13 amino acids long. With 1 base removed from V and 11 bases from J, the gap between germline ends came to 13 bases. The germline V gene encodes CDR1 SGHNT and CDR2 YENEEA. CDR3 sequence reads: CASSLVGGRGQYF. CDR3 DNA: TGTGCCAGCAGCTTAGTCGGCGGACGGGGGCAGTATTTT. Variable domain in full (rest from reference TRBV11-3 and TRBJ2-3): EAGVVQSPRYKIIEKKQPVAFWCNPISGHNTLYWYLQNLGQGPELLIRYENEEAVDDSQLPKDRFSAERLKGVDSTLKIQPAELGDSAVYLCASSLVGGRGQYFGPGTRLTVL.

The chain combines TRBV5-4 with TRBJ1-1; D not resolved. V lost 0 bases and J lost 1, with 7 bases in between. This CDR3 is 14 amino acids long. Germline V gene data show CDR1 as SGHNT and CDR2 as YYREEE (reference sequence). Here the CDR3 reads CASSLGRWNTEAFF. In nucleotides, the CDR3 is TGTGCCAGCAGCTTGGGCAGGTGGAACACTGAAGCTTTCTTT.

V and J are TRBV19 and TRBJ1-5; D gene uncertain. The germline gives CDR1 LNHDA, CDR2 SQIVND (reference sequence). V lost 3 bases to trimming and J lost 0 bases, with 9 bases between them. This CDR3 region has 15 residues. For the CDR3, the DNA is TGTGCCAGTAGTATTACATGGTATAGCAATCAGCCCCAGCATTTT. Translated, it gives CASSITWYSNQPQHF.

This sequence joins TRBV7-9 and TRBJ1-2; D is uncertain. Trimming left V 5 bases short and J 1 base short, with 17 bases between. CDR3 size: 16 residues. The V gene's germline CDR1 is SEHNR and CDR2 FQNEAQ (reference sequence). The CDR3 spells CASSRLRAISNYGYTF. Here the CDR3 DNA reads TGTGCCAGCAGCCGCCTAAGGGCCATAAGTAACTATGGCTACACCTTC.

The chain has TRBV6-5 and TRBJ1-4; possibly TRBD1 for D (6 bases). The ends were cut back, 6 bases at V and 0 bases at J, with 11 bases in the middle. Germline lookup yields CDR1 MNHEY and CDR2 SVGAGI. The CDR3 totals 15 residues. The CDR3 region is CASRRDTSTNEKLFF. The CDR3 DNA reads TGTGCCAGCAGGCGGGACACTTCAACTAATGAAAAACTGTTTTTT.

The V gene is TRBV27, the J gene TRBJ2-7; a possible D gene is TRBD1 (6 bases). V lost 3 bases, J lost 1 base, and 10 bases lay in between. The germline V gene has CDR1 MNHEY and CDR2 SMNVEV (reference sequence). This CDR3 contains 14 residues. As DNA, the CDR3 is TGTGCCAGCAGTTTTAACAGGGATTCCTACGAGCAGTACTTC. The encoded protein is CASSFNRDSYEQYF.

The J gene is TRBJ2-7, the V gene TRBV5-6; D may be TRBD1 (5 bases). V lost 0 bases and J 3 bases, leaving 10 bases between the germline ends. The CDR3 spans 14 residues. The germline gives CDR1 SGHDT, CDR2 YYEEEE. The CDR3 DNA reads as TGTGCCAGCAGCTTGGGGGGCTCCAGCTACGAGCAGTACTTC. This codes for CASSLGGSSYEQYF.

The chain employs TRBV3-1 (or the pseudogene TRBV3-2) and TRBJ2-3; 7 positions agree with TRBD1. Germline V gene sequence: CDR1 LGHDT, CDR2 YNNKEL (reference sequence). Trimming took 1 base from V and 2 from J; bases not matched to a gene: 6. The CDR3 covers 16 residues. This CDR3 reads CASSQGRGYPTDTQYF. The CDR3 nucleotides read TGTGCCAGCAGCCAAGGCAGGGGGTACCCCACAGATACGCAGTATTTT.

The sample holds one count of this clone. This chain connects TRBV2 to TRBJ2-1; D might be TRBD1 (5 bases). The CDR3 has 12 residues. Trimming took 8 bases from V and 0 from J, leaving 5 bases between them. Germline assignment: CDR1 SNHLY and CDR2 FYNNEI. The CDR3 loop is CASDSSYNEQFF. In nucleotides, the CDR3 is TGTGCCAGCGACAGCTCCTACAATGAGCAGTTCTTC.

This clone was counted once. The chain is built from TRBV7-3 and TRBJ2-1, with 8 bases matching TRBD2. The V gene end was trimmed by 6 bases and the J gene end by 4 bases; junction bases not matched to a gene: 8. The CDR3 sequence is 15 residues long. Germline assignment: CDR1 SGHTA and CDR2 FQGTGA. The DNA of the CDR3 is TGTGCCAGCAGTGGGGAACGGGAGGGTTACAATGAGCAGTTCTTC. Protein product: CASSGEREGYNEQFF.

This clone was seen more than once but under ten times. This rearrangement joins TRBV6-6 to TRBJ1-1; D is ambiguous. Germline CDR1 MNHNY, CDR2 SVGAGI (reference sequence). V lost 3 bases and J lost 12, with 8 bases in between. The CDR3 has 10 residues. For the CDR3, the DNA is TGTGCCAGCAGTTATTTAGAACCTTTCTTT. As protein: CASSYLEPFF.

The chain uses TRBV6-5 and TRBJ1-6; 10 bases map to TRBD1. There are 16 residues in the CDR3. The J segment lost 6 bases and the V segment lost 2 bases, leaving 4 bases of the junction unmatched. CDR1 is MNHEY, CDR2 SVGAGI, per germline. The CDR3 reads CASSYLGTGVNSPLHF. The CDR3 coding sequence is TGTGCCAGCAGTTACCTCGGGACAGGGGTTAATTCACCCCTCCACTTT.

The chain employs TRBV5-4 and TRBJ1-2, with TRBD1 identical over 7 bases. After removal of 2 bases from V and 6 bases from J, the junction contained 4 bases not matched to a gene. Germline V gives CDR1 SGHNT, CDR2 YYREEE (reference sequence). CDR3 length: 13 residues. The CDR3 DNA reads TGTGCCAGCAGCTTTGGAGGGGGCCATGGCTACACCTTC. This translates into CASSFGGGHGYTF.

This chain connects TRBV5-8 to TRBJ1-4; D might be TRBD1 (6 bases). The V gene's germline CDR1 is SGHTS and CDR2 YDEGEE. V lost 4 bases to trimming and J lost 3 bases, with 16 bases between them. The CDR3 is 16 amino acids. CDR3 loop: CASSQGNRAPNEKLFF. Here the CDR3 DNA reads TGTGCCAGCAGCCAGGGGAACAGGGCGCCTAATGAAAAACTGTTTTTT.

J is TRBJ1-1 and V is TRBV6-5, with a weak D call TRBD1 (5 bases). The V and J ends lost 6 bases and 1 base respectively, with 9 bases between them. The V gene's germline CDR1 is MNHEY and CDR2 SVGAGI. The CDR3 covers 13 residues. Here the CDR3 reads CASRITGNTEAFF. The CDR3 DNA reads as TGTGCCAGCAGGATCACAGGGAACACTGAAGCTTTCTTT.

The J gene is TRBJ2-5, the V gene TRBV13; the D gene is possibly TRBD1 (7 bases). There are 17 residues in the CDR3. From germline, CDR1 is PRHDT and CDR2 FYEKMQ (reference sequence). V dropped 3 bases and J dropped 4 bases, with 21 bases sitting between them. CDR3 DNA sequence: TGTGCCAGCAGCTTCACAGGGGCGCGGGAATCAAGAGAGACCCAGTACTTC. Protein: CASSFTGARESRETQYF.

The CDR3 DNA follows: TGTGCCAGTAGTATTTCTCAGGGAGTGAACACTGAAGCTTTCTTT. This encodes CASSISQGVNTEAFF. The rearrangement joins TRBV19 to TRBJ1-1; tentative D call: TRBD1 (5 bases). Germline CDR1 reads LNHDA; CDR2 reads SQIVND (reference sequence). V was shortened by 3 bases and J by 0 bases, with 11 bases between the two germline ends. This CDR3 is built from 15 residues.